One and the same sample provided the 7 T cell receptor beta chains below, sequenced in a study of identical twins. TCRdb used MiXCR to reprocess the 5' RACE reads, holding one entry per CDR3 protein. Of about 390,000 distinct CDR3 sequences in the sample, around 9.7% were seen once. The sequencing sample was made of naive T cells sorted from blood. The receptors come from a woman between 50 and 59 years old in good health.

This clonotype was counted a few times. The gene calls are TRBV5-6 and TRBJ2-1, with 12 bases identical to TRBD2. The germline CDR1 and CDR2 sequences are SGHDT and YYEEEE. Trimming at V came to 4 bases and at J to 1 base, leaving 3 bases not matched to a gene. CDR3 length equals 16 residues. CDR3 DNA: TGTGCCAGCAGCGTACTAGCGGGAGGTTCCTACAATGAGCAGTTCTTC. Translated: CASSVLAGGSYNEQFF. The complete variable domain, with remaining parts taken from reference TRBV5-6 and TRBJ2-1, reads DAGVTQSPTHLIKTRGQQVTLRCSPKSGHDTVSWYQQALGQGPQFIFQYYEEEERQRGNFPDRFSGHQFPNYSSELNVNALLLGDSALYLCASSVLAGGSYNEQFFGPGTRLTVL.

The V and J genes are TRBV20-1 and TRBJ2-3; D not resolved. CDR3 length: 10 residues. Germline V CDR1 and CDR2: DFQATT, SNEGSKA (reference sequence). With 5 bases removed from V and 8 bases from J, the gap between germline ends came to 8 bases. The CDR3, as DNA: TGCAGTGCTGGGTCAGCTACGCAGTATTTT. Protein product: CSAGSATQYF.

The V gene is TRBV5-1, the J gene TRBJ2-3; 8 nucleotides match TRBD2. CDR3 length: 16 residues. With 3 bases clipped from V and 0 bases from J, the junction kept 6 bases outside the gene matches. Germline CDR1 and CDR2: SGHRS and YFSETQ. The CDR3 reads CASSSSGGTSTDTQYF. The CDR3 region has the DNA TGCGCCAGCAGCTCGTCGGGAGGGACTAGCACAGATACGCAGTATTTT.

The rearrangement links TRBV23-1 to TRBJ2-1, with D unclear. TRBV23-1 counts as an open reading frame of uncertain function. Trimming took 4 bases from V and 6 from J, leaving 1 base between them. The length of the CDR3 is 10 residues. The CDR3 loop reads CASSPNEQFF. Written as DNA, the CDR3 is TGCGCCAGCAGTCCCAATGAGCAGTTCTTC.

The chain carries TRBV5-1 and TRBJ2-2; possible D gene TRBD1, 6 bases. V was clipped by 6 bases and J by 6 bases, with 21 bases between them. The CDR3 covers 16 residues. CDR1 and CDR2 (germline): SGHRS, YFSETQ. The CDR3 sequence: CASKRLGGAESGELFF. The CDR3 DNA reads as TGCGCCAGCAAGCGGCTAGGGGGAGCCGAATCCGGGGAGCTGTTTTTT.

In DNA form, the CDR3 reads TGTGCCAGCAGTGAGGGGGTAGAGTACAATGAGCAGTTCTTC. Its protein is CASSEGVEYNEQFF. V gene TRBV6-1 combines with J gene TRBJ2-1; tentatively, D is TRBD1 or TRBD2 (5 bases each). Germline V gene sequence: CDR1 MNHNS, CDR2 SASEGT. Between the trimmed V and J ends, which lost 3 bases and 4 bases, there was a span of 10 bases. The CDR3 has 14 residues.

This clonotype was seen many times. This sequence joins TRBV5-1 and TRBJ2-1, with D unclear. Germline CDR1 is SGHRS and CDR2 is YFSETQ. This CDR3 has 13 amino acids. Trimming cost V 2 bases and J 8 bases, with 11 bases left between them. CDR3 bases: TGCGCCAGCAGCTTCGTCCTTATGGATGAGCAGTTCTTC. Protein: CASSFVLMDEQFF. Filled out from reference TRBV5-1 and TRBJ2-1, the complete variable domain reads KAGVTQTPRYLIKTRGQQVTLSCSPISGHRSVSWYQQTPGQGLQFLFEYFSETQRNKGNFPGRFSGRQFSNSRSEMNVSTLELGDSALYLCASSFVLMDEQFFGPGTRLTVL.